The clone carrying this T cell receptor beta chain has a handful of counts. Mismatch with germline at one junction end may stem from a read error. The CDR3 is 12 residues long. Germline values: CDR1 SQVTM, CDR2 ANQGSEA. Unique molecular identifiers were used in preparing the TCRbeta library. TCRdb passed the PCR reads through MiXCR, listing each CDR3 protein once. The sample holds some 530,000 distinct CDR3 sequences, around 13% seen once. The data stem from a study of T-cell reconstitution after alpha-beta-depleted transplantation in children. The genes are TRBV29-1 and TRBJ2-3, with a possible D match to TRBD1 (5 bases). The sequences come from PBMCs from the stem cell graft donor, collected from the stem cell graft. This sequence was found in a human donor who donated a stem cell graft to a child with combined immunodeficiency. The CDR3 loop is CSVEGAVDTQYF. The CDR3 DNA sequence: TGCAGCGTGGAAGGGGCGGTGGATACGCAGTATTTT.